This TCR beta chain was identified in a study of Tregs in tolerant kidney transplant recipients. On the study more broadly: Mixed chimerism was transient after nonmyeloablative marrow transplants from related graft donors.

Repertoires were generated with immunoSEQ multiplex PCR, while TCRdb's copy carries only in-frame clones and drops some. The sample holds roughly 80,000 clones, 75% to 95% seen once. Sequenced material: Tregs from blood, taken before the transplant. The receptor was derived from a human donor who received a combined kidney and bone marrow transplant.

The CDR3 protein is CASINRPGTPNNQPQHF. CDR3 DNA sequence: TGTGCCAGTATCAATCGACCCGGGACACCTAACAATCAGCCCCAGCATTTT. The chain carries TRBV19 and TRBJ1-5, with D possibly being TRBD1 (6 bases). The CDR3 is 17 amino acids. Trimming shortened V by 7 bases and J by 3 bases, and 22 bases separated the two germline ends. Germline V gene data show CDR1 as LNHDA and CDR2 as SQIVND (reference sequence).